One and the same sample provided the 29 T cell receptor beta chains below, sequenced in a study of T cell responses to AZD1222 COVID-19 vaccine. Sequenced by immunoSEQ multiplex PCR; TCRdb stores in-frame clones only, minus some. The sample has some 130,000 clones, about 90% seen once. The starting material was peripheral blood, obtained on day 0 of MenACWY control vaccination. These receptor sequences come from an adult in good health.

V is TRBV5-1 and J is TRBJ2-1; 7 nucleotides match TRBD2. V lost 6 bases to trimming and J lost 9 bases; unmatched junction nucleotides: 9. CDR3 length: 13 residues. In germline, CDR1 is SGHRS, CDR2 YFSETQ. CDR3 nucleotides: TGCGCCAGCACAACGGGGGGTGGTCGTGAGCAGTTCTTC. It is translated as CASTTGGGREQFF.

The rearrangement uses TRBV4-1 and TRBJ2-1; 10 nucleotides match TRBD2. Germline assignment: CDR1 MGHRA and CDR2 YSYEKL. The CDR3 consists of 16 residues. J gave up 7 bases and V 4 bases, and 10 bases lay outside the gene matches. The CDR3 DNA follows: TGCGCCAGCAGCCCCCACTGGGGTAGCGGGAGGAATGAGCAGTTCTTC. Amino acid sequence: CASSPHWGSGRNEQFF.

The chain couples TRBV5-1 to TRBJ2-7, with D maybe TRBD2 (6 bases). CDR3 length: 13 amino acids. Trimming shortened V by 5 bases and J by 3 bases, and 12 bases separated the two germline ends. From germline, CDR1 is SGHRS and CDR2 YFSETQ. The CDR3 is CASRAGPDYEQYF. DNA for the CDR3: TGCGCCAGCAGGGCGGGACCGGACTACGAGCAGTACTTC.

The rearrangement links TRBV27 to TRBJ2-7, with D hard to call. In germline, CDR1 is MNHEY, CDR2 SMNVEV (reference sequence). The CDR3 spans 14 residues. V was trimmed by 0 bases and J by 2 bases, leaving 8 bases between them. CDR3 region: CASSLSTVAYEQYF. CDR3 bases: TGTGCCAGCAGTTTATCCACAGTCGCCTACGAGCAGTACTTC.

This chain joins TRBV9 and TRBJ1-2; D is ambiguous. V was shortened by 0 bases and J by 4 bases, with 10 bases between the two germline ends. Germline values: CDR1 SGDLS, CDR2 YYNGEE. The length of the CDR3 is 14 residues. The CDR3 coding sequence is TGTGCCAGCAGCGTAGAGGACGATAGCTATGGCTACACCTTC. Translated: CASSVEDDSYGYTF.

The sample holds a few counts of this clone. The chain combines TRBV5-6 with TRBJ2-5; D might be TRBD2 (7 bases). Germline assignment: CDR1 SGHDT and CDR2 YYEEEE. The germline V and J ends were trimmed by 1 base and 2 bases, with 18 bases remaining between them. There are 17 residues in the CDR3. The DNA of the CDR3 is TGTGCCAGCAGCTTGCCGGGGGGCGGCTTAGGACAAGAGACCCAGTACTTC. Residues: CASSLPGGGLGQETQYF.

Concerning this clone: Other nucleotide sequences from this sample produce the same CDR3. The rearrangement uses TRBV5-1 and TRBJ1-1; D call uncertain. CDR1 and CDR2 from the germline V gene are SGHRS and YFSETQ. V shed 2 bases and J shed 1 base, with 6 bases lying between them. The CDR3 loop spans 13 amino acids. Here the CDR3 reads CASSLGGNTEAFF. CDR3 DNA: TGCGCCAGCAGCTTAGGTGGGAACACTGAAGCTTTCTTT.

Only one count was recorded for this clone. CDR3 bases: TGTGCCAGCAGCTTAGCGCTAAGGGCGGGAGTACAGGAGCAGTACTTC. This encodes CASSLALRAGVQEQYF. The gene calls are TRBV11-1 and TRBJ2-7; 7 nucleotides line up with TRBD2. The V segment lost 0 bases and the J segment 7 bases; nucleotides outside the gene matches: 12. Germline V CDR1 and CDR2: SGHAT, FQDESV (reference sequence). The CDR3 runs 16 residues.

This clone appeared a single time. This rearrangement joins TRBV19 to TRBJ1-5; TRBD1 matches at 9 bases. CDR1 and CDR2 from the germline V gene are LNHDA and SQIVND (reference sequence). V gave up 2 bases and J gave up 9 bases; unmatched junction bases: 14. The CDR3 is 17 amino acids. The CDR3 is CASSIRLPGQGWGPQHF. The CDR3 DNA reads as TGTGCCAGTAGTATACGACTACCGGGACAGGGTTGGGGGCCCCAGCATTTT.

The chain combines TRBV2 with TRBJ1-1, with D uncertain. Germline CDR1 reads SNHLY; CDR2 reads FYNNEI. The CDR3 consists of 15 residues. Trimming cost V 4 bases and J 4 bases, with 16 bases left between them. The CDR3 nucleotides read TGTGCCAGCAGTGTGGGTGGAGTTGTGCGCACTGAAGCTTTCTTT. Protein product: CASSVGGVVRTEAFF.

CDR3 sequence: CANHRQARGQPQHF. In DNA, the CDR3 is TGTGCCAACCACCGACAGGCGAGAGGACAGCCCCAGCATTTT. This sequence joins TRBV19 and TRBJ1-5, with D possibly matching TRBD1 (6 bases). In germline, CDR1 is LNHDA, CDR2 SQIVND (reference sequence). The CDR3 consists of 14 residues. The V end was cut by 10 bases, the J end by 7 bases, with 20 bases between.

The rearrangement joins TRBV11-3 to TRBJ2-1; 10 bases are shared with TRBD2. This CDR3 contains 16 residues. Germline loops: CDR1 SGHNT, CDR2 YENEEA. The junction had 6 bases not matched to a gene; V was cut back by 1 base and J by 6 bases. CDR3 nucleotides: TGTGCCAGCAGCTTAGCCCTAGCGGGAGCGACCAATGAGCAGTTCTTC. It yields the protein CASSLALAGATNEQFF.

The rearrangement joins TRBV3-1 (or the pseudogene TRBV3-2) to TRBJ2-2, with D perhaps matching TRBD2 (6 bases). Between the trimmed V and J ends, which lost 2 bases and 7 bases, there was a span of 17 bases. The CDR3 runs to 16 residues. Germline V gives CDR1 LGHDT, CDR2 YNNKEL (reference sequence). The CDR3, as DNA: TGTGCCAGCAGCCAATGGGCCGGAGGGCCGGGCGGGGAGCTGTTTTTT. Translation gives CASSQWAGGPGGELFF.

This rearrangement joins TRBV7-9 to TRBJ1-5; D perhaps matches TRBD1 (5 bases). This CDR3 contains 16 residues. Germline values: CDR1 SEHNR, CDR2 FQNEAQ (reference sequence). The ends were cut back, 5 bases at V and 2 bases at J, with 16 bases in the middle. CDR3 region: CASSGFAGLGNQPQHF. The CDR3 DNA reads TGTGCCAGCAGCGGATTCGCGGGGCTGGGCAATCAGCCCCAGCATTTT.

The gene calls are TRBV18 and TRBJ2-7; D is ambiguous. Trimming left V 2 bases short and J 6 bases short, with 20 bases between. CDR1 is KGHSH and CDR2 is LQKENI in the germline V gene. The CDR3 covers 16 residues. The CDR3 is CASSPFLGDITVEQYF. In DNA form, the CDR3 reads TGTGCCAGCTCACCATTTCTTGGCGACATAACCGTCGAGCAGTACTTC.

This clone was found once. This sequence joins TRBV10-3 and TRBJ2-7; no reliable D call. The V end lost 4 bases, the J end lost 2 bases, and 3 bases lay between the germline ends. Germline loops: CDR1 ENHRY, CDR2 SYGVKD. The CDR3 spans 11 residues. The CDR3 loop is CAISGTYEQYF. CDR3 DNA: TGTGCCATCAGTGGGACCTACGAGCAGTACTTC.

CDR3 sequence reads: CASSLDNQETQYF. The CDR3 DNA sequence: TGTGCCAGCAGCCTAGACAACCAAGAGACCCAGTACTTC. The rearrangement uses TRBV5-4 and TRBJ2-5, with D unclear. The CDR3 sequence is 13 residues long. The V gene lost 4 bases and the J gene lost 0 bases, with 7 bases spanning the gap. Germline lookup yields CDR1 SGHNT and CDR2 YYREEE (reference sequence).

CDR3 nucleotides: TGTGCCATAACAGGGGGCTACGAGCAGTACTTC. Translation: CAITGGYEQYF. The genes are TRBV28 and TRBJ2-7, with TRBD1 matching 8 bases. With V trimmed by 10 bases and J by 3 bases, 2 bases remained unmatched. The CDR3 runs to 11 residues. The germline CDR1 and CDR2 sequences are MDHEN and SYDVKM.

The DNA of the CDR3 is TGTGCCAGCATCCCGACAGGGGCCAAAAACATTCAGTACTTC. This gives the protein CASIPTGAKNIQYF. This chain joins TRBV5-5 and TRBJ2-4, with TRBD1 identical over 7 bases. Germline V lookup: CDR1 SGHKS, CDR2 YYEKEE (reference sequence). This CDR3 has 14 amino acids. Trimming took 6 bases from V and 1 from J; bases not matched to a gene: 4.

The chain combines TRBV27 with TRBJ1-3; the match to TRBD1 covers 8 bases. CDR3 length: 15 amino acids. With V trimmed by 3 bases and J by 0 bases, 1 base remained unmatched. Germline CDR1 is MNHEY and CDR2 is SMNVEV (reference sequence). The CDR3 DNA sequence: TGTGCCAGCAGTTTCACAGGGGGCTCTGGAAACACCATATATTTT. Residues: CASSFTGGSGNTIYF.

The rearrangement links TRBV9 to TRBJ1-1; tentatively, D is TRBD1 (6 bases). CDR3 size: 15 residues. CDR1 and CDR2 (germline): SGDLS, YYNGEE. V was pared by 3 bases and J by 2 bases, with 14 bases between. In nucleotides, the CDR3 is TGTGCCAGCAGCGCCACCGGGACACCTAACACTGAAGCTTTCTTT. Translating it yields CASSATGTPNTEAFF.

The gene calls are TRBV28 and TRBJ2-7; TRBD1 matches at 7 bases. Germline V lookup: CDR1 MDHEN, CDR2 SYDVKM. V lost 7 bases to trimming and J lost 0 bases; unmatched junction nucleotides: 9. The CDR3 length is 15 residues. The CDR3 is CASKRDSLSSYEQYF. The CDR3 nucleotides read TGTGCCAGCAAACGGGACAGCCTAAGCTCCTACGAGCAGTACTTC.

J is TRBJ1-1 and V is TRBV12-3 or TRBV12-4; no definite D call. V shed 6 bases and J shed 1 base, with 6 bases lying between them. This CDR3 comprises 12 residues. The CDR3 is CASRPRNTEAFF. DNA for the CDR3: TGTGCCAGCAGACCCAGGAACACTGAAGCTTTCTTT.

The rearrangement joins TRBV24-1 to TRBJ2-7, with 7 bases identical to TRBD1. Losses at the gene ends were 4 bases for V and 9 bases for J; bases not matched to a gene: 8. Germline CDR1 and CDR2: KGHDR and SFDVKD. There are 13 residues in the CDR3. The CDR3 DNA follows: TGTGCCACCAGTGAAACAGGGGTAATGAGGCAGTACTTC. It codes for CATSETGVMRQYF.

This chain uses TRBV24-1 with TRBJ2-7; TRBD1 matches 8 bases. J was trimmed by 0 bases and V by 10 bases; bases with no gene match: 4. The CDR3 contains 13 residues. Germline CDR1 reads KGHDR; CDR2 reads SFDVKD. CDR3 residues: CATGQGSSYEQYF. The DNA of the CDR3 is TGTGCCACAGGACAGGGCAGCTCCTACGAGCAGTACTTC.

CDR3 coding DNA: TGTGCCAGCAGTGGACCGGGACAGGGGACTACTAGCGGGAGGGCCTACAATGAGCAGTTCTTC. This encodes CASSGPGQGTTSGRAYNEQFF. V usage is TRBV6-2 or TRBV6-3 and J usage is TRBJ2-1; 13 positions match TRBD2. Losses at the gene ends were 5 bases for V and 2 bases for J; bases not matched to a gene: 18. The CDR3 length is 21 residues. Germline loops: CDR1 MNHEY, CDR2 SVGEGT.

This chain joins TRBV3-1 (or the pseudogene TRBV3-2) and TRBJ1-6, with 8 bases lining up with TRBD1. Germline assignment: CDR1 LGHDT and CDR2 YNNKEL (reference sequence). Trimming cost V 1 base and J 7 bases; bases outside gene matches: 3. The CDR3 extends over 15 amino acids. This CDR3 is CASSQARQGNSPLHF. DNA for the CDR3: TGTGCCAGCAGCCAAGCAAGACAGGGGAATTCACCCCTCCACTTT.

Comments on this clone: This sample includes further DNA sequences coding for the same CDR3. The gene calls are TRBV18 and TRBJ2-7, with 10 bases that match TRBD1. J gave up 2 bases and V 3 bases, and 1 base lay outside the gene matches. The germline V gene has CDR1 KGHSH and CDR2 LQKENI. This CDR3 is built from 14 residues. The CDR3 DNA is TGTGCCAGCTCACCCGGGACAGGGGCCTACGAGCAGTACTTC. Translating it yields CASSPGTGAYEQYF.

The chain combines TRBV2 with TRBJ2-3; TRBD1 is a possible D gene (6 bases). The CDR3 totals 16 residues. The germline CDR1 and CDR2 sequences are SNHLY and FYNNEI. Deletions cut 8 bases from V and 0 bases from J, with 18 bases between. The CDR3, as DNA: TGTGCCAGCCAGGGTAGGGGGTACCCTAGCACAGATACGCAGTATTTT. Translated, it gives CASQGRGYPSTDTQYF.